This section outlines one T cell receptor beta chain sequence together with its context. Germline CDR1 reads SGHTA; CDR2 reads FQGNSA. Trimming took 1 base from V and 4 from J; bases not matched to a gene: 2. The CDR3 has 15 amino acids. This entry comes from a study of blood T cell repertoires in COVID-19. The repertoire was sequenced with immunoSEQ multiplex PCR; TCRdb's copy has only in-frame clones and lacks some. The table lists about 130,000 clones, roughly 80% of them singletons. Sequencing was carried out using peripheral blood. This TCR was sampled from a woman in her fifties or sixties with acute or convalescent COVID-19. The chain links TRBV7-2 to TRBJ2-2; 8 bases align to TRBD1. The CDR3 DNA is TGTGCCAGCAGCTTAGTACAGGGGGGCACCGGGGAGCTGTTTTTT. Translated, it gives CASSLVQGGTGELFF.